This section outlines one T cell receptor (beta chain) sequence together with its context. The sample comes from a study of blood T cell repertoires in COVID-19. Study-wide background: Sites in the United States, Italy and Spain provided acute and convalescent COVID-19 samples. Sample material is recorded as cDNA or gDNA derived from T cells, B-cell-depleted T cells, or PBMCs.

Clones were sequenced by immunoSEQ multiplex PCR, and TCRdb holds only the in-frame ones, with some missing. There are under 300,000 clones in the sample; 70% to 90% occur only once, and 6.2% lies in the top ten. After removal of 1 base from V and 1 base from J, the junction contained 5 bases not matched to a gene. The CDR3 length is 17 residues. Germline V CDR1 and CDR2: SGHTA, FQGNSA. The receptor was derived from a man in his 60s with acute or convalescent COVID-19. The chain couples TRBV7-2 to TRBJ2-2; 8 bases match TRBD1. The sample consisted of peripheral blood. The CDR3 region is CASSLVGTGGNTGELFF. The CDR3 DNA reads TGTGCCAGCAGCTTAGTAGGTACAGGGGGGAACACCGGGGAGCTGTTTTTT.